This is a list of T cell receptor beta chains from one sample in a study of spatial heterogeneity in lung cancer. MiXCR was run by TCRdb on the 5' RACE reads, yielding one entry per CDR3 protein. The sample yields 39,000 or so distinct CDR3 sequences, roughly 7.4% seen once. The source material was PBMCs, sampled at surgery. The receptors come from a male donor with early-stage non-small cell lung cancer. The CDR3 runs from the conserved cysteine through the conserved F or W. A D gene is named only where the DNA matches it firmly. A clone size is listed for some rows: how often the clone was seen (once, few, many), or a class if it is expanded.

v_gene,d_gene,j_gene,abundance,CDR3nt,CDR3aa
TRBV5-1,.,TRBJ2-3,many,TGCGCCAGCAGCCTAGGGACTGCCGATACGCAGTATTTT,CASSLGTADTQYF
TRBV5-6,TRBD1,TRBJ1-5,many,TGTGCCAGCAGCTTTGGACAGGGGGCTGGGCCCCAGCATTTT,CASSFGQGAGPQHF
TRBV4-3,.,TRBJ2-1,few,TGCGCCAGCAGCCAAGATTCTACAAACAATGAGCAGTTCTTC,CASSQDSTNNEQFF
TRBV7-3,.,TRBJ2-5,.,TGTGCCAGCAGCCTATCAGCGGGCCGGACGGAGACCCAGTACTTC,CASSLSAGRTETQYF
TRBV24-1,TRBD2,TRBJ2-2,.,TGTGCCACCAGTGATTTGAGCGGCGGGAGGGCCGGGGAGCTGTTTTTT,CATSDLSGGRAGELFF
TRBV6-2/TRBV6-3,.,TRBJ1-5,many,TGTGCCAGCAGCCCTCGTGGGGGCGCGGGCAATCAGCCCCAGCATTTT,CASSPRGGAGNQPQHF
TRBV7-9,TRBD2,TRBJ2-1,few,TGTGCCAGCACCAGGGGACTAGCAGATTACAATGAGCAGTTCTTC,CASTRGLADYNEQFF
TRBV5-6,.,TRBJ2-5,many,TGTGCCAGCAGACTACAGGGTGGGGAGACCCAGTACTTC,CASRLQGGETQYF
TRBV7-2,TRBD1,TRBJ1-2,few,TGTGCCAGCAGCTTATCCCAGGGGGCTAACTATGGCTACACCTTC,CASSLSQGANYGYTF
TRBV12-3/TRBV12-4,TRBD1,TRBJ1-6,many,TGTGCCAGCAGTTCGACAGGGATGGGTTCACCCCTCCACTTT,CASSSTGMGSPLHF
TRBV4-1,.,TRBJ1-1,large,TGCGCCAGCAGCCAAGAGACGGCCTGGACTGAAGCTTTCTTT,CASSQETAWTEAFF
TRBV7-2,TRBD2,TRBJ2-1,many,TGTGCCAGCAGCCGAGTCAGAGCGGGAGGCTCCTACAATGAGCAGTTCTTC,CASSRVRAGGSYNEQFF
TRBV6-2/TRBV6-3,.,TRBJ2-6,.,TGTGCCAGCAGCCGGACGGGGACTGGGGCCAACGTCCTGACTTTC,CASSRTGTGANVLTF
TRBV3-1,.,TRBJ2-7,many,TGTGCCAGCAGCCTTGGATACCTACCCTCCTACGAGCAGTACTTC,CASSLGYLPSYEQYF
TRBV29-1,.,TRBJ1-1,many,TGCAGCGTTGATGGGGAGTCTGAAGCTTTCTTT,CSVDGESEAFF
TRBV29-1,.,TRBJ1-1,many,TGCAGCCCGGGGAGAGAGAACACTGAAGCTTTCTTT,CSPGRENTEAFF
TRBV7-7,.,TRBJ2-2,many,TGTGCTAGCAGCAAGGAGACCGGGGAGCTGTTTTTT,CASSKETGELFF
TRBV6-6,.,TRBJ1-2,few,TGTGCCAGCAGGCCGGGGGGTGCAACTGGCTACACCTTC,CASRPGGATGYTF
TRBV4-2,.,TRBJ1-2,once,TGTGCCAGCAGCCCCAGCCTCATACAGGGAGGGTATGGCTACACCTTC,CASSPSLIQGGYGYTF
TRBV7-9,.,TRBJ1-1,many,TGTGCCAGCAGCTACATTTCGACTGAAGCTTTCTTT,CASSYISTEAFF
TRBV20-1,TRBD1,TRBJ2-6,many,TGCAGTGCTTATGGACAGGGGAGGTCCGGGGCCAACGTCCTGACTTTC,CSAYGQGRSGANVLTF
TRBV6-5,TRBD1,TRBJ2-7,few,TGTGCCAGTAAGACAGGGGGCAACGAGCAGTACTTC,CASKTGGNEQYF
TRBV12-5,TRBD2,TRBJ2-1,many,TGTGCTAGTGGTTTGGGTACTAGCGGCTCCTACAATGAGCAGTTCTTC,CASGLGTSGSYNEQFF
TRBV7-3,.,TRBJ2-6,many,TGTGCCAGCAGCCCATGGAGCGACTCTGGGGCCAACGTCCTGACTTTC,CASSPWSDSGANVLTF
TRBV14,TRBD2,TRBJ2-1,few,TGTGCCAGCAGCCTTCTGACTAGCGGGAGAAATGAGCAGTTCTTC,CASSLLTSGRNEQFF
TRBV5-4,.,TRBJ2-7,many,TGTGCCAGCAGCACGGACAGCTACGAGCAGTACTTC,CASSTDSYEQYF
TRBV12-5,.,TRBJ2-1,many,TGTGCTAGTGGTTTGCAGGGCAGCTCCTACAATGAGCAGTTCTTC,CASGLQGSSYNEQFF
TRBV5-1,TRBD1,TRBJ2-2,.,TGCGCCAGCCGACAGGGTACCGGGGAGCTGTTTTTT,CASRQGTGELFF
TRBV6-1,.,TRBJ2-2,.,TGTGCCAGCAGTATTTACCCCAGGGTATCGAGCACCGGGGAGCTGTTTTTT,CASSIYPRVSSTGELFF
TRBV7-9,.,TRBJ2-7,.,TGTGCCAGCAGCTTAGCTCTTCAGGAGACCTCCTACGAGCAGTACTTC,CASSLALQETSYEQYF
TRBV6-6,TRBD1,TRBJ1-5,.,TGTGCCAGCAGATACCGATGGGACAGCAAAATCAGCAATCAGCCCCAGCATTTT,CASRYRWDSKISNQPQHF
TRBV5-8,TRBD2,TRBJ2-3,few,TGTGCCAGCACCCGGGGGACTAGCGGGACAGATACGCAGTATTTT,CASTRGTSGTDTQYF
TRBV20-1,.,TRBJ1-5,many,TGCAGTGCTAGAGCGGAGACAGGCCTTACTATCGAGAAGCCCCAGCATTTT,CSARAETGLTIEKPQHF
TRBV3-1,.,TRBJ2-6,.,TGTGCCAGCAGCCCCCAGTACTCTGGGGCCAACGTCCTGACTTTC,CASSPQYSGANVLTF
TRBV3-1,TRBD1,TRBJ1-5,few,TGTGCCAGCAGCCTTTCGGGACAGGGGGCGACCCAGCCCCAGCATTTT,CASSLSGQGATQPQHF
TRBV12-3/TRBV12-4,.,TRBJ1-5,.,TGTGCCAGCAGTTTCGTTCGGGGCGACCAGCCCCAGCATTTT,CASSFVRGDQPQHF
TRBV11-1,TRBD2,TRBJ2-3,.,TGTGCCAGCAGCGACGGACTAGCGGGGCTCGATACGCAGTATTTT,CASSDGLAGLDTQYF
TRBV6-5,TRBD1,TRBJ2-7,many,TGTGCCAGCAGTTACTTAGGGGGCACCTACGAGCAGTACTTC,CASSYLGGTYEQYF
TRBV7-2,.,TRBJ1-2,many,TGTGCCAGCAGCTTAGCAAGAAGACAAAGCTATGGCTACACCTTC,CASSLARRQSYGYTF
TRBV12-5,TRBD1,TRBJ2-7,.,TGTGCTAGTGGTTTGGCCGGGACAGGAGCCTACGAGCAGTACTTC,CASGLAGTGAYEQYF
TRBV9,TRBD1,TRBJ1-6,few,TGTGCCAGCAGCCTGACGACAGGGGATGTGGGGTCACCCCTCCACTTT,CASSLTTGDVGSPLHF
TRBV7-2,.,TRBJ2-3,.,TGTGCCAGCAGCTTACAGTCTGTAGGCACAGATACGCAGTATTTT,CASSLQSVGTDTQYF
TRBV24-1,.,TRBJ1-5,many,TGTGCCACCAGTGCATCACGGGGCAGGGAGGCCGGTGACCAGCATTTT,CATSASRGREAGDQHF
TRBV20-1,.,TRBJ1-5,few,TGCAGTGCTAGTTGGGGGTACGAGGTAGGCAATCAGCCCCAGCATTTT,CSASWGYEVGNQPQHF
TRBV7-3,.,TRBJ2-3,many,TGTGCCAGCAGCCAGACTAGATTGGACACAGATACGCAGTATTTT,CASSQTRLDTDTQYF
TRBV2,TRBD2,TRBJ2-3,many,TGTGCCAGCTTAGGCGGCGGGAGAATCCGCTCAGATACGCAGTATTTT,CASLGGGRIRSDTQYF
TRBV6-6,TRBD1,TRBJ1-1,many,TGTGCCAGCAGTTACGGGACAGGAGGAACTGAAGCTTTCTTT,CASSYGTGGTEAFF
TRBV5-4,.,TRBJ2-7,.,TGTGCCAGCAGCTGGGGTCACGAGCAGTACTTC,CASSWGHEQYF
TRBV29-1,.,TRBJ2-1,.,TGCAGCGTTTCCGGGGAGGCCCTCTACAATGAGCAGTTCTTC,CSVSGEALYNEQFF
TRBV20-1,TRBD2,TRBJ2-2,many,TGCAGTGCTTTCCGGGGGGGTAACACCGGGGAGCTGTTTTTT,CSAFRGGNTGELFF
TRBV7-9,.,TRBJ2-3,many,TGTGCCAGCAGCTTTGTGGAGGATACGCAGTATTTT,CASSFVEDTQYF
TRBV24-1,.,TRBJ2-3,many,TGTGCCACCAGTGATCCCGGAGCTGCGCAGTATTTT,CATSDPGAAQYF
TRBV20-1,.,TRBJ1-2,few,TGCAGTGCTAGAGCGATAAGGGCAGGAGGCTACACCTTC,CSARAIRAGGYTF
TRBV6-5,TRBD2,TRBJ2-1,few,TGTGCCAGCAGTGTCTCTCGCGGGAGTTCCTACAATGAGCAGTTCTTC,CASSVSRGSSYNEQFF
TRBV10-3,TRBD1,TRBJ2-7,many,TGTGCCATCAGTGCGACAGGGGACGAGCAGTACTTC,CAISATGDEQYF